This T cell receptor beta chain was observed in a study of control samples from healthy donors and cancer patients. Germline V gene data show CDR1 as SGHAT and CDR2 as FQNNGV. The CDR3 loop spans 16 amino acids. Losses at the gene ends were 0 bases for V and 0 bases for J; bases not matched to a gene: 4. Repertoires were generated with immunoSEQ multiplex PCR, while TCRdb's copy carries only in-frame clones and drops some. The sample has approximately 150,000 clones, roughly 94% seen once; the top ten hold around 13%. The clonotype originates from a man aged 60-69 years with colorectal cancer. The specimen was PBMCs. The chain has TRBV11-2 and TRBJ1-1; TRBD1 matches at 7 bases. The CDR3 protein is CASSLEWGQMNTEAFF. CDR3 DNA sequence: TGTGCCAGCAGCTTAGAGTGGGGACAGATGAACACTGAAGCTTTCTTT.